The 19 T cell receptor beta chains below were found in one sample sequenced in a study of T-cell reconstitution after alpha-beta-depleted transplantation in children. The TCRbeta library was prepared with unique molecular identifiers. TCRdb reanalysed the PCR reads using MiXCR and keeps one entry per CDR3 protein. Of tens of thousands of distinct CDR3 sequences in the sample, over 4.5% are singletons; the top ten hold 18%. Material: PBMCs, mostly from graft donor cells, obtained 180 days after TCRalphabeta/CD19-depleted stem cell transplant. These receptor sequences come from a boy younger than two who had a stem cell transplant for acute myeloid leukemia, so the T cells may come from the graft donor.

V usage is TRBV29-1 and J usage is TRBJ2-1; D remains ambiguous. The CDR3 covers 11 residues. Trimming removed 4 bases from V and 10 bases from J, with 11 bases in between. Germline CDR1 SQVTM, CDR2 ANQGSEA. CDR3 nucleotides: TGCAGCGTTGGGTTGAGCCCCGAGCAGTTCTTC. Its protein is CSVGLSPEQFF.

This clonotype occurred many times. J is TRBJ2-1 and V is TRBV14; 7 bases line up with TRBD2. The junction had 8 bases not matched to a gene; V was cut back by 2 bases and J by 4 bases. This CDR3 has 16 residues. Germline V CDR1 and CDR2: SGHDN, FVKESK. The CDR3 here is CASSQWVGGTYNEQFF. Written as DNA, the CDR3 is TGTGCCAGCAGCCAATGGGTCGGGGGGACTTACAATGAGCAGTTCTTC.

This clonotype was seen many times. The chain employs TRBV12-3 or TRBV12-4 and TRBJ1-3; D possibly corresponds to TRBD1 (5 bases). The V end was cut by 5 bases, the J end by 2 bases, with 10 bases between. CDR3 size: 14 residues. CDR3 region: CASSPRQPGNTIYF. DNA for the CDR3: TGTGCCAGCAGTCCCCGACAGCCTGGAAACACCATATATTTT.

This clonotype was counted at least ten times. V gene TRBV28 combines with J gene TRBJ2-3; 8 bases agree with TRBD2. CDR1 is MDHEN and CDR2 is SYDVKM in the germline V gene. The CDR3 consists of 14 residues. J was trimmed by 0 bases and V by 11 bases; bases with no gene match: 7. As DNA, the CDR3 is TGTGCCTCCCGAGCGGGGGTTAGCACAGATACGCAGTATTTT. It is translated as CASRAGVSTDTQYF.

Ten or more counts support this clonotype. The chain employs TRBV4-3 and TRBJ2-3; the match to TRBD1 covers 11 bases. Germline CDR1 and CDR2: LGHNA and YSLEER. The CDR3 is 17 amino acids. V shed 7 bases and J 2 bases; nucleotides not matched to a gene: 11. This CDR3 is CASTSTWTGGFTDTQYF. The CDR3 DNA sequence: TGCGCCAGCACCTCGACGTGGACAGGGGGCTTCACAGATACGCAGTATTTT.

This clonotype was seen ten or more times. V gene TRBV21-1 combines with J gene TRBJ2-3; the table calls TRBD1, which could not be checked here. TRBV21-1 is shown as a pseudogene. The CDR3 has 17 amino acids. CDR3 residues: CASSKTDRGPSTDTQYF. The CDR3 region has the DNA TGTGCCAGCAGCAAGACGGACAGGGGCCCTAGCACAGATACGCAGTATTTT.

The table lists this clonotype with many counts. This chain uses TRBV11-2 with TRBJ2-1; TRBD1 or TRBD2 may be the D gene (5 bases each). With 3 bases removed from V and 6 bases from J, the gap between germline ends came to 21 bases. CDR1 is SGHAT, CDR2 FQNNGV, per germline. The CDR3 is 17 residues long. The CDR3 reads CASSLYGAQGRSNEQFF. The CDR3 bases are TGTGCCAGCAGCTTGTACGGGGCCCAGGGTAGGTCCAATGAGCAGTTCTTC.

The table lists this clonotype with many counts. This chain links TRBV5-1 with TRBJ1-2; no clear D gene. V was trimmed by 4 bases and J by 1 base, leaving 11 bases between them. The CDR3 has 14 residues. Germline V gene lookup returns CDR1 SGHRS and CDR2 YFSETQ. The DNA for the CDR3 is TGCGCCAGCAGCCCTCGGGAGGGTAACTATGGCTACACCTTC. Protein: CASSPREGNYGYTF.

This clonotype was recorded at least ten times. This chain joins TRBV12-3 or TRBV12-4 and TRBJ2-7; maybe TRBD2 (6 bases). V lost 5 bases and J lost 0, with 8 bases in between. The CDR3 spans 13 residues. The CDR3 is CASSRGDSYEQYF. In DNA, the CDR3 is TGTGCCAGCAGTCGCGGGGACTCCTACGAGCAGTACTTC.

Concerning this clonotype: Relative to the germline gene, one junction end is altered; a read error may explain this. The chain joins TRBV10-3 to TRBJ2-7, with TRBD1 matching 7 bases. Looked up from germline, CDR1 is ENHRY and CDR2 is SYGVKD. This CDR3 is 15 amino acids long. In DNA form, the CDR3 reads TGTGCCACCAGTGCGGTTGGAACAGGGGTCGACGAGCAGTACTTC. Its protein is CATSAVGTGVDEQYF.

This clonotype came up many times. The DNA of the CDR3 is TGTGCCAGCATGGACAGGCTGAACACCGGGGAGCTGTTTTTT. Translating it yields CASMDRLNTGELFF. The V gene is TRBV28, the J gene TRBJ2-2, with TRBD1 matching over 7 bases. The CDR3 spans 14 residues. V lost 7 bases and J lost 1; bases outside the gene matches: 3. Per germline, CDR1 MDHEN and CDR2 SYDVKM.

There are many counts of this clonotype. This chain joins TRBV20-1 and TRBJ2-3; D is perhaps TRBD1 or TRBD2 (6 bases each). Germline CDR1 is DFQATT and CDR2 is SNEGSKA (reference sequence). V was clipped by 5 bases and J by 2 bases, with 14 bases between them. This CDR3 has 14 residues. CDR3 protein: CSAPRGQLTDTQYF. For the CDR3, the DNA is TGCAGTGCTCCCCGGGGGCAGCTCACAGATACGCAGTATTTT.

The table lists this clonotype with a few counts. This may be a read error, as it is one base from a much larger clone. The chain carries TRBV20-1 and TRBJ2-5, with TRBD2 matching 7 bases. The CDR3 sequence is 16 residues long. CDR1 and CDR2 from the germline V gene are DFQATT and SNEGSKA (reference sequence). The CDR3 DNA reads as TGCTGTGCTAGGCCCCCAGGGCGGGGGAGGTTGGAGACCCAGTACTTC. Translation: CCARPPGRGRLETQYF.

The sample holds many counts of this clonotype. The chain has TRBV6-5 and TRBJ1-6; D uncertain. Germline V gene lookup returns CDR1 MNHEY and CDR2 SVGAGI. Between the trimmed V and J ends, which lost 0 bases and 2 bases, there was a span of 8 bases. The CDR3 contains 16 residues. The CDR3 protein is CASSYSIFPYNSPLHF. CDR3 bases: TGTGCCAGCAGTTACTCGATATTCCCCTATAATTCACCCCTCCACTTT.

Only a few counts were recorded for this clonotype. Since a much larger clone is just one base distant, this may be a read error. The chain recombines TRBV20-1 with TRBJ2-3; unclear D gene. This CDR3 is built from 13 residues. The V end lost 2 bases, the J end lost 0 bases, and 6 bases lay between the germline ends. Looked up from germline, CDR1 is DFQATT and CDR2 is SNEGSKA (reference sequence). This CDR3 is CSARMTSTDTQYF. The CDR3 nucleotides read TGCAGTGCTAGAATGACGAGCACAGATACGCAGTATTTT.

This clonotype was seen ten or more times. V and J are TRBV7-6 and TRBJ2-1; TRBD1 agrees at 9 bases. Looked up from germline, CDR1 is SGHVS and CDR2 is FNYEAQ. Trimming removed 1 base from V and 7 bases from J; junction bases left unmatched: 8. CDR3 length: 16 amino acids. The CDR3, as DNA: TGTGCCAGCAGCTTAGGGCCCCCGGGACAGGGTAATGAGCAGTTCTTC. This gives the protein CASSLGPPGQGNEQFF.

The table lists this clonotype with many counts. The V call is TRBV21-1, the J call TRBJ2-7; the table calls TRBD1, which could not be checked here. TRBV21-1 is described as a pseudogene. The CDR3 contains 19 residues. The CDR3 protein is CASSKGVRGSGIRAYEQYV. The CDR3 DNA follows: TGTGCCAGCAGCAAAGGCGTAAGGGGATCAGGGATCCGTGCCTACGAGCAGTACGTC.

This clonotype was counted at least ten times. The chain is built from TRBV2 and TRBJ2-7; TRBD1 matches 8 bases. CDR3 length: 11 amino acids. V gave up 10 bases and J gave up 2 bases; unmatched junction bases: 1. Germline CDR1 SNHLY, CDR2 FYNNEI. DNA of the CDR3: TGTGCCACGACAGGGGCCTACGAGCAGTACTTC. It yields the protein CATTGAYEQYF.

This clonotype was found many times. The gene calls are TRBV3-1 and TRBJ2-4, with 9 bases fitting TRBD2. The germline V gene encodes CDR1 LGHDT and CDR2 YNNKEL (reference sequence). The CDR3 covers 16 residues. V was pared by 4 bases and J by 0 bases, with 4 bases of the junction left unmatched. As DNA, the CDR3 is TGTGCCAGCAGCCCCGTAGCGGGGGCAGCCAAAAACATTCAGTACTTC. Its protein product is CASSPVAGAAKNIQYF.